This TCR beta chain was sequenced in a study of blood T cells in healthy people across ages. Study-level findings and limits: Long-lived donors exceeded aged donors in naive CD4+ cells and diversity. Older individuals had lower TCR beta diversity per million T cells (the decline was roughly linear).

A second about 7 to 11 cycle PCR used barcoded and J-beta primers. TCRdb recomputed calls from the 5' RACE reads with MiXCR, one row per CDR3 protein. Among 550,000 to 650,000 distinct CDR3 sequences listed, roughly a quarter were seen once. PBMCs, at least 6 million per sample, were isolated. A word on this clonotype: Its antigen is unknown.

This same sample was also part of a study on T cells of mothers and their children. That study reports: The overlap seen between related mothers and children slightly exceeded that of unrelated pairs, though not significantly.

Sample: blood. This clonotype was obtained from a boy aged 2 to 10 in good health.

For the CDR3, the DNA is TGCAGTGCTAGGGAAGAAAAGGGGAGTGAAAAACTGTTTTTT. Amino acid sequence: CSAREEKGSEKLFF. V is TRBV20-1 and J is TRBJ1-4; tentative D call: TRBD1 (5 bases). Germline CDR1 DFQATT, CDR2 SNEGSKA (reference sequence). V lost 3 bases, J lost 7 bases, and 15 bases lay in between. The CDR3 has 14 amino acids.